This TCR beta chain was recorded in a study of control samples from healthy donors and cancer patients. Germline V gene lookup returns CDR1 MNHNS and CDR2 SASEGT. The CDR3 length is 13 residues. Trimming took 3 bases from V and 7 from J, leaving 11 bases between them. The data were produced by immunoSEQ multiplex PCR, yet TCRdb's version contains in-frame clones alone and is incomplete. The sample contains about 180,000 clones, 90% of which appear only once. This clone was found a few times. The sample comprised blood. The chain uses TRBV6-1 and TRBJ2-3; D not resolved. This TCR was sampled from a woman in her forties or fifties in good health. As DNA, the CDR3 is TGTGCCAGCAGTGACCCTTACCCAAATACGCAGTATTTT. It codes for CASSDPYPNTQYF.